This is a list of T cell receptor beta chains from one sample in a study of shared clonotypes between healthy human individuals. Libraries were prepared by immunoSEQ multiplex PCR; TCRdb keeps only in-frame clonotypes and omits some of them. The table includes a few hundred thousand clones, almost 97% detected once. Sequenced input: naive CD4+ T cells sorted from blood. Receptor source: a woman aged 25 to 39 in good health. Both conserved end residues are part of each CDR3. The D gene is left open where the match is weak. Size tells how often a clone was seen (once, few, many) or the class of an expanded clone, and some rows leave it out.

16,.,.,TRBJ2-7,TRBV6-5,CASSYQGGLAFNEQYF
14,.,TRBD2,TRBJ2-4,TRBV7-9,CASSITSGKNIQYF
14,.,.,TRBJ1-5,TRBV19,CASSTWGPHQPQHF
11,.,TRBD1,TRBJ1-1,TRBV10-3,CAISQQGEAFF
13,.,TRBD2,TRBJ2-7,TRBV7-8,CASSYPGGYEQYF
16,.,.,TRBJ2-3,TRBV28,CASRNGTARVPDTQYF
16,.,.,TRBJ1-1,TRBV28,CASSPSGGTMNTEAFF
14,.,TRBD1,TRBJ2-7,TRBV19,CASSRPGQGREQYF
15,.,TRBD2,TRBJ2-5,TRBV29-1,CSVEAFGRAPETQYF
15,.,.,TRBJ2-1,TRBV11-2,CASSLVWGILNEQFF
18,.,TRBD1,TRBJ1-5,TRBV19,CASSMLYRGGDGNQPQHF
18,.,TRBD2,.,TRBV7-8,CASSLALAGGRLKGEQYF
17,.,TRBD1,TRBJ1-3,TRBV28,CASSAVQGKWAGNTIYF
13,.,.,TRBJ2-6,TRBV2,CASKPGGANVLTF
17,.,.,TRBJ2-3,TRBV18,CASSPRTEYYSTDTQYF
12,once,.,TRBJ1-4,TRBV6-5,CASTAPQGGLFF
15,.,.,TRBJ2-7,TRBV7-2,CASRRRQGGAYKQYF
13,.,.,TRBJ1-4,TRBV6-1,CASSLVNNEKLFF
16,.,.,TRBJ2-2,TRBV14,CASSRFLGQNTGELFF
17,.,.,TRBJ2-7,TRBV18,CASSPRGPGGYSYEQYF
15,.,.,TRBJ1-1,TRBV28,CASSPAGLLNTEAFF
12,.,.,TRBJ2-7,TRBV7-2,CASSYGGYEQYF
13,once,.,TRBJ1-2,TRBV14,CASTRASGYGYTF
13,.,TRBD1,TRBJ1-2,TRBV5-1,CASSRDSFYGYTF
13,.,TRBD1,TRBJ1-3,TRBV6-6,CASSPHPTGTIYF
14,.,TRBD1,TRBJ2-1,TRBV19,CASSSKNRGHEQFF
15,.,TRBD1,TRBJ2-1,TRBV27,CASSRPGQGTNEQFF
13,.,.,TRBJ2-1,TRBV29-1,CSVKGVSGYEQFF
14,.,.,TRBJ1-5,TRBV6-6,CASSTEYSNQPQHF
14,.,.,TRBJ2-2,TRBV2,CASSEGGYTGELFF
13,.,.,TRBJ1-5,TRBV5-1,CASRRQPNQPQHF
13,.,.,TRBJ2-2,TRBV6-4,CASSGGATGELFF
15,.,TRBD1,TRBJ1-1,TRBV19,CASSRTGVVDTEAFF
16,.,.,TRBJ2-7,TRBV5-6,CASSLWAGPPSSEQYF
19,.,TRBD2,TRBJ2-3,TRBV4-1,CASSQVGLAGGEGTDTQYF
15,.,TRBD1,TRBJ1-1,TRBV7-9,CASSLSLTGGTEAFF